The 14 T cell receptor beta chains reported below all come from one sample, sequenced in a study of T cell responses to AZD1222 COVID-19 vaccine. TCRdb keeps only in-frame clones here, not all; method: immunoSEQ multiplex PCR. The data contain approximately 82,000 clones, around nine tenths of them seen just once; the ten biggest clones take up around 5.3%. The sample consisted of peripheral blood, taken on day 0 of AZD1222 vaccination. These receptors came from an adult in good health.

This chain connects TRBV6-2 or TRBV6-3 to TRBJ1-2; tentative D call: TRBD1 (6 bases). Looked up from germline, CDR1 is MNHEY and CDR2 is SVGEGT. The CDR3 runs 16 residues. V was cut by 0 bases and J by 6 bases, with 17 bases left in between. The CDR3 sequence is CASSYSRTAQSDGYTF. The DNA for the CDR3 is TGTGCCAGCAGTTACTCGCGGACAGCCCAAAGCGATGGCTACACCTTC.

The V and J genes are TRBV19 and TRBJ2-1, with 10 bases fitting TRBD2. Looked up from germline, CDR1 is LNHDA and CDR2 is SQIVND (reference sequence). There are 16 residues in the CDR3. V trimming: 3 bases; J trimming: 5 bases; junction bases outside the gene matches: 7. CDR3: CASSMGAGGPHNEQFF. The DNA for the CDR3 is TGTGCCAGTAGTATGGGAGCGGGGGGGCCGCACAATGAGCAGTTCTTC.

The chain carries TRBV3-1 (or the pseudogene TRBV3-2) and TRBJ1-1; 8 nucleotides agree with TRBD1. Trimming removed 7 bases from V and 2 bases from J; junction bases left unmatched: 12. This CDR3 is built from 16 residues. From germline, CDR1 is LGHDT and CDR2 YNNKEL (reference sequence). The CDR3 reads CASTRTGPSGNTEAFF. CDR3 sequence (DNA): TGTGCCAGCACCCGGACAGGGCCTTCGGGAAACACTGAAGCTTTCTTT.

This clone occurred once. The V and J genes are TRBV27 and TRBJ2-7, with D hard to call. The V and J ends lost 2 bases and 3 bases respectively, with 5 bases between them. The CDR3 totals 12 residues. CDR1 and CDR2 from the germline V gene are MNHEY and SMNVEV (reference sequence). Here the CDR3 DNA reads TGTGCCAGCAGTTTAAACCTCTACGAGCAGTACTTC. It codes for CASSLNLYEQYF.

The chain links TRBV3-1 (or the pseudogene TRBV3-2) to TRBJ2-7; D is unclear. Trimming stripped 4 bases from V and 4 bases from J, with 8 bases between. This CDR3 comprises 12 residues. Per the germline V gene, CDR1 is LGHDT and CDR2 is YNNKEL (reference sequence). This chain's CDR3 is CASSLHEYEQYF. In DNA, the CDR3 is TGTGCCAGCAGCCTACATGAGTACGAGCAGTACTTC.

V is TRBV24-1 and J is TRBJ2-1, with TRBD2 matching 8 bases. The V segment lost 2 bases and the J segment 6 bases; nucleotides outside the gene matches: 8. The length of the CDR3 is 16 residues. Germline loops: CDR1 KGHDR, CDR2 SFDVKD. CDR3 sequence: CATSDSPPRGGNEQFF. The CDR3 DNA follows: TGTGCCACCAGTGATTCCCCCCCCCGGGGGGGCAATGAGCAGTTCTTC.

V and J are TRBV5-1 and TRBJ2-1; possible D gene TRBD1, 7 bases. The CDR3 is 12 residues long. V shed 3 bases and J shed 9 bases, with 10 bases lying between them. Germline V gene lookup returns CDR1 SGHRS and CDR2 YFSETQ. The CDR3 DNA is TGCGCCAGCAGCTCCCAGGGGGGTGAGCAGTTCTTC. Translation gives CASSSQGGEQFF.

Only one count was recorded for this clone. The chain uses TRBV6-5 and TRBJ1-1; weak D call: TRBD1 (6 bases). From germline, CDR1 is MNHEY and CDR2 SVGAGI. V was pared by 2 bases and J by 0 bases, with 13 bases between. This CDR3 comprises 16 residues. The CDR3 region has the DNA TGTGCCAGCAGTTACCCCCCCGGGGGGCTGAACACTGAAGCTTTCTTT. This sequence encodes CASSYPPGGLNTEAFF.

The genes are TRBV30 and TRBJ2-7, with a tentative D call TRBD1 (8 bases). The CDR3 runs to 15 residues. V lost 5 bases, J lost 6 bases, and 23 bases lay in between. Germline CDR1 is GTSNPN and CDR2 is SVGIG (reference sequence). CDR3 coding DNA: TGTGCCTGGGGGAGGGAGGAGACAGGGGTCTCCGAGCAGTACTTC. It is translated as CAWGREETGVSEQYF.

This clone was seen once. This chain uses TRBV5-4 with TRBJ1-1; no definite D call. The CDR3 has 11 residues. Germline V lookup: CDR1 SGHNT, CDR2 YYREEE (reference sequence). With 3 bases removed from V and 5 bases from J, the gap between germline ends came to 5 bases. The chain's CDR3 is CASSSMTEAFF. The CDR3 DNA reads TGTGCCAGCAGCTCGATGACTGAAGCTTTCTTT.

The V call is TRBV19, the J call TRBJ2-6; possibly TRBD1 for D (6 bases). CDR1 is LNHDA, CDR2 SQIVND, per germline (reference sequence). The V end was cut by 1 base, the J end by 1 base, with 8 bases between. The length of the CDR3 is 16 residues. The CDR3 DNA is TGTGCCAGTAGTATAGGAGGGGGATCTGGGGCCAACGTCCTGACTTTC. Its translation: CASSIGGGSGANVLTF.

This rearrangement joins TRBV24-1 to TRBJ2-7; possibly TRBD2 for D (5 bases). This CDR3 spans 11 amino acids. Trimming removed 9 bases from V and 9 bases from J, with 14 bases in between. Germline V gives CDR1 KGHDR, CDR2 SFDVKD. The CDR3 reads CATSPPRGQYF. The CDR3 bases are TGTGCCACCTCCCCCCCCCGGGGGCAGTACTTC.

This clone showed up just once. The CDR3 nucleotides read TGTGCCAGCAGCTTACGGGGGGGGCAGGAAGATACGCAGTATTTT. It translates to CASSLRGGQEDTQYF. This chain uses TRBV7-2 with TRBJ2-3; 8 nucleotides agree with TRBD2. V lost 2 bases to trimming and J lost 5 bases; unmatched junction nucleotides: 6. Germline V gene sequence: CDR1 SGHTA, CDR2 FQGNSA. There are 15 residues in the CDR3.

The chain couples TRBV2 to TRBJ2-6; D uncertain. The CDR3 consists of 16 residues. The germline V gene encodes CDR1 SNHLY and CDR2 FYNNEI. Trimming stripped 5 bases from V and 1 base from J, with 12 bases between. The CDR3 DNA follows: TGTGCCAGCAGTCTCTGGGTGGGATCTGGGGCCAACGTCCTGACTTTC. As protein: CASSLWVGSGANVLTF.